The following is a T cell receptor (beta chain) sequence with its context. Its cognate antigen is unknown. The assay was immunoSEQ multiplex PCR, and TCRdb's table has in-frame clones only and misses some. Here the sample spans some 130,000 clones, about 92% being singletons. This CDR3 contains 14 residues. Deletions cut 2 bases from V and 0 bases from J, with 8 bases between. Germline V gene data show CDR1 as SGDLS and CDR2 as YYNGEE. This entry comes from a study of graft-versus-host responses after intestinal transplantation. General observations from the study: Allografts from individuals with graft-donor T cell macrochimerism displayed high graft-versus-host to host-versus-graft clonal ratios.

Sequencing used unstimulated CD4+ T cells sorted from spleen or lymph node cells, obtained before intestinal transplant. The chain carries TRBV9 and TRBJ1-1; no clear D gene. This clonotype originated in a human donor who received an intestinal transplant. The CDR3 region is CASSVASMNTEAFF. The CDR3 bases are TGTGCCAGCAGCGTCGCCTCCATGAACACTGAAGCTTTCTTT.